The source of this T cell receptor beta chain is a study of beta chain features in type 1 diabetes (dated by TCRdb to 2017 to 2018). With regard to the full study: Mean age, gender distribution, total cell number and subset yield were not different between patients and healthy donors. A total of 107,917,701 sorted cells were examined across all samples, and RNA yield correlated strongly with the number of cells per subset. In the study, recently diagnosed type 1 diabetes patients and matched healthy donors were compared on the TCRB repertoires of their sorted circulating CD4+ T cell subsets. Whereas all 30 or so donors provided naive and central memory subsets, regulatory and stem cell-like memory subsets were isolated from just 8 patients and roughly 8 healthy donors.

This clone was counted between two and nine times. This receptor's antigen is unknown. It has no much larger one-base neighbor in the sample; base qualities were not kept. Overall results and qualifications from the work: PCR might favor shorter templates, but patient and control samples were amplified and corrected together, so any skew would affect both groups equally. The naive, central memory and regulatory TCRB repertoires appeared to resemble one another more closely among patients than among healthy donors. Because small numbers of individuals were included in the HLA sub-analyses, any influence of HLA type on TCRB rearrangement was left unresolved. Type 1 diabetes patients showed a moderate but significant shortening of TCRB CDR3 length in all four CD4+ subsets. Because cDNA was sequenced instead of genomic DNA, highly expressing activated cells could be over-represented, though the groups showed no difference in activation or CD3 levels. Patients with type 1 diabetes made fewer insertions and deleted more nucleotides at VDJ recombination sites, implying thymic rearrangement abnormalities.

Each donor gave one peripheral blood draw, averaging approximately 0.11 L, which was collected into heparinised tubes. Using a panel that included CD45RO, CCR7, CD25, CD127, CD95 and CD27, naive, central memory, regulatory and stem cell-like memory CD4+ T cells were sorted on a BD FACSAria II. Every sorted population had a purity above 95%. PBMCs were isolated immediately by Lymphoprep density gradient centrifugation and stained directly without culture. Samples were stained and sorted in pairs, with one healthy donor and one patient per experiment, so that batch effects were minimized. The entire amount of isolated RNA was reverse transcribed using the High Capacity cDNA Reverse Transcription Kit, so the sequenced TCRB transcripts were expressed ones. Deep immunoSEQ sequencing was applied to naive, central memory and regulatory T cell samples, giving an average of about 3.7 million total reads per sample. After sorted cells were lysed in RLT buffer, RNA was extracted with DNase-treated RNeasy Micro or Mini kits, with the choice depending on cell number. To prevent cross-contamination, each cell subset was processed individually, whereas patient and healthy donor samples were processed jointly. TCRB sequences were amplified from cDNA with the immunoSEQ multiplex PCR, producing 87-bp fragments spanning the CDR3 region. Amplicons were sequenced on the Illumina HiSeq platform. The authors' analysis ran thus. PCR bias was computationally corrected using synthetic template baselines, reads within Hamming distance 2 were collapsed, and singletons that could not be merged were discarded. By aligning reads against IMGT, V, D and J genes, CDR3 length, and insertions or deletions at six rearrangement sites were assigned. Within each subset, clonotype counts were normalized to the number of sorted cells before true diversity and Gini coefficients were calculated with the tcR R package. Repertoire sharing was quantified using the overlap coefficient calculated on TCRB nucleotide sequences. Out-of-frame TCRB sequences from naive cells were analyzed to stand in for the pre-selection repertoire. TCRdb holds this immuneACCESS table with in-frame rearrangements only. Some clones are missing; in checked studies, unresolved V genes explain under half, and the rest has no known cause. V and J calls and clone size come straight from that table; D and trimming were deduced from the DNA. Counted in this sample were some 900,000 clones; roughly 15% of them appeared once. The top ten hold 0.023% of the sample.

The CDR3 runs 12 residues from the cysteine to the phenylalanine. Of all the DNA, just the CDR3 is kept, 36 bases in frame from base 1. For CDR1 and CDR2, the germline V gene lists MDHEN and SYDVKM. V and J are truncated by 1 base and 9 bases respectively, leaving an intervening sequence of 7 bases. The sequence joins TRBV28 to TRBJ2-1, with the D gene not confidently named. This receptor was obtained from a woman younger than 35 in good health. The source material was naive CD4+ T cells from blood. According to the study, the label for this sample's cell subset or site signals: true naive CD4+ T cells. The CDR3 sequence is CASSLSVGEQFF. The DNA sequence follows: TGTGCCAGCAGTTTATCGGTCGGTGAGCAGTTCTTC.